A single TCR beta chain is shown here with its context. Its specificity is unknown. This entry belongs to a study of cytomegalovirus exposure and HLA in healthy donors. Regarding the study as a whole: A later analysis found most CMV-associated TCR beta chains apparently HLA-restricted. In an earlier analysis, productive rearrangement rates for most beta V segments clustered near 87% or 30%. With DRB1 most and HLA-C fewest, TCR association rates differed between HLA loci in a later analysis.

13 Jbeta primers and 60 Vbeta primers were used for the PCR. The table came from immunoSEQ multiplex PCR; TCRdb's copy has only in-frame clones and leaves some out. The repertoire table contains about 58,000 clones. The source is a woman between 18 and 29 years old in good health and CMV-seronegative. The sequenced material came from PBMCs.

CDR3 in amino acids: CASSPVEAGGRGYTF. CDR3 nucleotides: TGCGCCAGCAGCCCCGTTGAGGCAGGGGGCCGCGGCTACACCTTC. V is TRBV5-1 and J is TRBJ1-2; TRBD1 agrees at 8 bases. The CDR3 loop spans 15 amino acids. V trimming: 4 bases; J trimming: 8 bases; junction bases outside the gene matches: 13. Germline values: CDR1 SGHRS, CDR2 YFSETQ.